This T cell receptor beta chain emerged from a study of patients and donors after allogeneic stem cell transplantation. This clonotype was observed a few times. The CDR3 consists of 14 residues. Germline CDR1 is DFQATT and CDR2 is SNEGSKA (reference sequence). The germline V and J ends were trimmed by 0 bases and 6 bases, with 12 bases remaining between them. TCRdb re-derived calls from the RT-PCR reads in MiXCR, one entry per CDR3 protein. The profile shows some 30,000 distinct CDR3 sequences, about 37% of them singletons. Sample: blood, either unsorted or a sorted T cell fraction (not recorded which). The chain is built from TRBV20-1 and TRBJ1-5, with a tentative D call TRBD1 (5 bases). The source is a human donor who was either an allogeneic HSCT recipient or a stem cell or donor lymphocyte infusion donor (not recorded which). It is not recorded whose cells these are; they may come from a transplant donor. The CDR3 sequence: CSAREGQVSQPQHF. The CDR3 DNA sequence: TGCAGTGCTAGAGAGGGGCAGGTGAGTCAGCCCCAGCATTTT.